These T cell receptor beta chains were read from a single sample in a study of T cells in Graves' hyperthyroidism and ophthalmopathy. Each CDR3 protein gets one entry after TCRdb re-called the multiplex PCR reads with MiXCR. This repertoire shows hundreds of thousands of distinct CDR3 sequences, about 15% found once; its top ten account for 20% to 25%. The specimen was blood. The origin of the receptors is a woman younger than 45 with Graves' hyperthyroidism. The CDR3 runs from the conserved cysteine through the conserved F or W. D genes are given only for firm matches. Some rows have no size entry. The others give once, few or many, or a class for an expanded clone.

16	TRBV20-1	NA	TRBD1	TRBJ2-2	TGCAGTGCCAGACAGGGGGTCTTATTAAACACCGGGGAGCTGTTTTTT	CSARQGVLLNTGELFF
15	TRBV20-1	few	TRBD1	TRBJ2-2	TGCAGTGCTAGAGATGGACAGGGGGGGATCGGGGAGCTGTTTTTT	CSARDGQGGIGELFF
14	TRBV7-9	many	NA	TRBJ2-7	TGTGCCAGCAGCCCCCCAACCAACTCCTACGAGCAGTACTTC	CASSPPTNSYEQYF
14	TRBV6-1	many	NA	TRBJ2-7	TGTGCCAGCGCATGGGACCCTAGCTCCTACGAGCAGTACTTC	CASAWDPSSYEQYF
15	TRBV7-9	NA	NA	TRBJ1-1	TGTGCCAGCAGCTTAGCGTCCGGAATGAACACTGAAGCTTTCTTT	CASSLASGMNTEAFF
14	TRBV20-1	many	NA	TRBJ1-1	TGCAGTGCTAGAAGGGGGGAAGGGGGGACTGAAGCTTTCTTT	CSARRGEGGTEAFF
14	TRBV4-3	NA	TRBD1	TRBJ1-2	TGCGCCAGCAGCCAAGACCAAGGGGGCGGTGGCTACACCTTC	CASSQDQGGGGYTF
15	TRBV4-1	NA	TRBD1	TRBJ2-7	TGCGCCAGCAGCCAAGGGACAGGCTCCTACTACGAGCAGTACTTC	CASSQGTGSYYEQYF
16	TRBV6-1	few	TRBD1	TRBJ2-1	TGTGCCAGCAGTGCCGGGACAGGGCTCTCCTACAATGAGCAGTTCTTC	CASSAGTGLSYNEQFF
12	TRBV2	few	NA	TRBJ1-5	TGTGCCAGCAGTGAAGGAGGATGGTCCCAGCATTTT	CASSEGGWSQHF
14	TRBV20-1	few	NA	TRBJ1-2	TGCAGTGCTAGACACCGGGACTCTAACTATGGCTACACCTTC	CSARHRDSNYGYTF
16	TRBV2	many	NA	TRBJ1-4	TGTGCCAGCAGTCTCCCCCAGGGCCGGGCTAATGAAAAACTGTTTTTT	CASSLPQGRANEKLFF
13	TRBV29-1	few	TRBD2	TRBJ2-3	TGCAGCGTTGTGCCTAGCGGGAGAGATACGCAGTATTTT	CSVVPSGRDTQYF
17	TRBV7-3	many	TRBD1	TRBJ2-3	TGTGCCAGCAGCTTGGGCGCGGGGACAGGGCTCACAGATACGCAGTATTTT	CASSLGAGTGLTDTQYF
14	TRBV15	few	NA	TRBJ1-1	TGTGCCACCAGCAGAGAGAGAAGAAACACTGAAGCTTTCTTT	CATSRERRNTEAFF
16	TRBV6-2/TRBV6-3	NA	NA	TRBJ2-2	TGTGCCAGCACCCTGGGGGCGGGACAGAACACCGGGGAGCTGTTTTTT	CASTLGAGQNTGELFF
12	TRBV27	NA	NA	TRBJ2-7	TGTGCCAGCAGGGGAGTGCACTACGAGCAGTACTTC	CASRGVHYEQYF
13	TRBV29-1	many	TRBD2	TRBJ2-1	TGCAGCGTTGGGTTAGCGGGAGACAATGAGCAGTTCTTC	CSVGLAGDNEQFF
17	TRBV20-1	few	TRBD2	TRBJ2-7	TGCAGTGCTAGCGACCCCGGGACTAGCGGGAGTGGGTACGAGCAGTACTTC	CSASDPGTSGSGYEQYF
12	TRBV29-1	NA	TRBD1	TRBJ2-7	TGCAGCGTCAGAGACAGGGGAATAGGGCAGTACTTC	CSVRDRGIGQYF
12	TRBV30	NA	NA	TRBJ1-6	TGTGCCTGGAGTACAGCTAATTCACCCCTCCACTTT	CAWSTANSPLHF
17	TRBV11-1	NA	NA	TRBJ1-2	TGCGCCAGCAGCCAAGAGGGTATCGGGATTGCTAACTATGGCTACACCTTC	CASSQEGIGIANYGYTF
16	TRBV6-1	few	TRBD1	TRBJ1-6	TGTGCCAGCAGTTATTCCGAGGACAGGAGGGGGTCACCCCTCCACTTT	CASSYSEDRRGSPLHF
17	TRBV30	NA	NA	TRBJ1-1	TGTGCCTGGAGGTTCCGGCGGGCAGGTGAGATGAACACTGAAGCTTTCTTT	CAWRFRRAGEMNTEAFF
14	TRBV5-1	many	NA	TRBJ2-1	TGCGCCAGCAGCCCTCGACCAGGGGGGAATGAGCAGTTCTTC	CASSPRPGGNEQFF
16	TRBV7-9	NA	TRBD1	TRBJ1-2	TGTGCCAGCAGGGGGTGGACAGGAGCCACCGATACGGGCTACACCTTC	CASRGWTGATDTGYTF
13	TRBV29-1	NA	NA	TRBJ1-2	TGCAGCGCCCGAGGGGATGGAAACTATGGCTACACCTTC	CSARGDGNYGYTF